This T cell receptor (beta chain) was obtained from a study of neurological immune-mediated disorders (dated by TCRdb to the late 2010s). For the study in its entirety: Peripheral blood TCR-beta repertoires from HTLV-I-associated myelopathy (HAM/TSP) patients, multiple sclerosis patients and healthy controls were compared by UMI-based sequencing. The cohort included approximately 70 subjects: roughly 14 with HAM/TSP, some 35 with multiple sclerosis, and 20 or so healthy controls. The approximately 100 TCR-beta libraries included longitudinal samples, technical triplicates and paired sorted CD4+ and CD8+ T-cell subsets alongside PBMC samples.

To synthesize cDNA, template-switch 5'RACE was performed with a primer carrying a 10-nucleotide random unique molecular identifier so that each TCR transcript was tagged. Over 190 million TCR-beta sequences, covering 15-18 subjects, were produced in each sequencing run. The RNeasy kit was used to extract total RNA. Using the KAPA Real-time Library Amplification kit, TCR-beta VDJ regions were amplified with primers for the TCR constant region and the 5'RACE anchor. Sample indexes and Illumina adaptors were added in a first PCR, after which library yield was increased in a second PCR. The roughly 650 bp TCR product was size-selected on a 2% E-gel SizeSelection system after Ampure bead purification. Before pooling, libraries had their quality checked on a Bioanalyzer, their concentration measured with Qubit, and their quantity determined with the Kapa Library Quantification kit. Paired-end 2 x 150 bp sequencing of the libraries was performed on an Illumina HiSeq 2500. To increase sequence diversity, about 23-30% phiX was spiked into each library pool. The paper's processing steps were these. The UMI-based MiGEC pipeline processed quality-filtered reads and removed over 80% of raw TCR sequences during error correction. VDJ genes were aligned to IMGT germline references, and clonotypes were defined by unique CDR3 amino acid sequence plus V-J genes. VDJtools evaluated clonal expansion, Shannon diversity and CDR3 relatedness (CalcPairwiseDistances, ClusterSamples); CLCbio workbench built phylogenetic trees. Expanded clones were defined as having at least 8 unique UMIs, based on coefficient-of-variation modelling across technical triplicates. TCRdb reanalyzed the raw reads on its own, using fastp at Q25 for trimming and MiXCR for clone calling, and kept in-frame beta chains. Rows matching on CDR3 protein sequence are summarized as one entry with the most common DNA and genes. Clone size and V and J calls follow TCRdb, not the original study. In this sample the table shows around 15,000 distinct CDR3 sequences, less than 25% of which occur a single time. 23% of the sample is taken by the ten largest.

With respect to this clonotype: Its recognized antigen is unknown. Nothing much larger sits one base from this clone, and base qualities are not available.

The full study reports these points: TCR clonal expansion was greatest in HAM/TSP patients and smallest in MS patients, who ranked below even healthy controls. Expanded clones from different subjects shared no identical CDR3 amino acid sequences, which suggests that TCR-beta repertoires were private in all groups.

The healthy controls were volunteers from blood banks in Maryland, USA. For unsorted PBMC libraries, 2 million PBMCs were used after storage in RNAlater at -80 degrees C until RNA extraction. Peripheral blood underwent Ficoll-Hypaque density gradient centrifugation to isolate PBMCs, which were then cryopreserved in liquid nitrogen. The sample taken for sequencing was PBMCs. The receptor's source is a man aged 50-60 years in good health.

The DNA reads TGTGCCAGCAGCCGAGAGGGGGCTTACTACGAGCAGTACTTC. This gives the protein CASSREGAYYEQYF. This chain is built from TRBV3-1 and TRBJ2-7, with TRBD1 matching 7 junction bases. Taken from cysteine to phenylalanine, the CDR3 has 14 residues. Kept here is only the CDR3 DNA, which spans 42 bases and is read in frame from base 1. CDR1 LGHDT and CDR2 YNNKEL were looked up in the germline V gene (reference sequence). V trim: 4 bases; J trim: 3 bases; unmatched bases: 6.